A selection of T cell receptor beta chains follows, all from one sample in a study of shared clonotypes between healthy human individuals. Assay: immunoSEQ multiplex PCR; the TCRdb copy retains only in-frame clones and omits some. In the table there are about a million clones, 60% to 85% of which are singletons. The sample comprised memory CD4+ T cells from PBMCs. The receptor set was obtained from a man between 18 and 29 years old in good health. Some clones in this sample may be carry-over from other donors' samples. Each CDR3 is given without its conserved first and last residue. Fields, in order: J gene, V gene, CDR3 protein.

TRBJ2-3 TRBV5-4 ASSLLAGSPDTQY
TRBJ1-2 TRBV4-1 ASSQDRGSRAYGYT
TRBJ2-1 TRBV21-1 ASSKYPGEAADEQF
TRBJ1-2 TRBV28 ASSPAPVWQGYT
TRBJ2-7 TRBV10-3 AIRASNGKGRSGRPSYEQY
TRBJ2-5 TRBV5-1 ASSSGQGQREQY
TRBJ2-5 TRBV4-1 ASSQELRQETQY
TRBJ2-3 TRBV28 ASTSGRNTDTQY
TRBJ2-6 TRBV6-5 ASSSISGANVLT
TRBJ2-7 TRBV5-1 ASSPDRPYEQY
TRBJ2-1 TRBV7-3 ASSLGLASYNEQF
TRBJ1-1 TRBV6-5 ASSRGMNTEAF
TRBJ2-7 TRBV28 ASSLSTNEQY
TRBJ2-7 TRBV7-9 ASSSGRGYEQY
TRBJ1-2 TRBV11-2 ASSLTGGVYGYT
TRBJ2-3 TRBV4-3 ASSQRAGAEPSTDTQY